These 18 T cell receptor beta chains were sequenced from one sample in a study of blood T cell repertoires in COVID-19. Profiling relied on immunoSEQ multiplex PCR, and the TCRdb table lists in-frame clones only, not all of them. Among 100,000 or so clones listed, 65% to 75% were seen once. The sequenced sample was peripheral blood. These receptors were obtained from a man aged 80 or over with acute or convalescent COVID-19.

The chain carries TRBV10-3 and TRBJ1-1, with D unresolved. Per the germline V gene, CDR1 is ENHRY and CDR2 is SYGVKD. V dropped 0 bases and J dropped 1 base, with 6 bases sitting between them. The CDR3 runs 14 residues. CDR3 nucleotides: TGTGCCATCAGTGAGTCATCCTGGAACACTGAAGCTTTCTTT. Translating gives CAISESSWNTEAFF.

The chain carries TRBV25-1 and TRBJ2-3; D gene ambiguous. The CDR3 consists of 13 residues. Trimming stripped 7 bases from V and 5 bases from J, with 13 bases between. The V gene's germline CDR1 is MGHDK and CDR2 SYGVNS. CDR3 DNA sequence: TGTGCCAGCACCCACTTGAGTCAAGATACGCAGTATTTT. Its protein is CASTHLSQDTQYF.

This clone was seen just once. The rearrangement uses TRBV10-2 and TRBJ1-2; a possible D gene is TRBD1 (6 bases). The V end was cut by 5 bases, the J end by 11 bases, with 12 bases between. The CDR3 extends over 11 amino acids. The germline gives CDR1 WSHSY, CDR2 SAAADI. CDR3 nucleotides: TGCGCCAGCAGTCCAGGACAGCTTTACACCTTC. It yields the protein CASSPGQLYTF.

In its sample, this clone was seen a few times. This chain connects TRBV28 to TRBJ2-7; the D gene is possibly TRBD2 (6 bases). CDR3 length equals 14 residues. Looked up from germline, CDR1 is MDHEN and CDR2 is SYDVKM. V was clipped by 6 bases and J by 7 bases, with 19 bases between them. The CDR3 DNA sequence: TGTGCCAGCAGCGCACCGGGAGTAAGCTGGGAGCAGTACTTC. It specifies CASSAPGVSWEQYF.

V gene TRBV15 combines with J gene TRBJ2-1, with 8 bases that match TRBD2. The V and J ends lost 0 bases and 9 bases, in that order; junction bases with no gene match: 13. Germline lookup yields CDR1 LNHNV and CDR2 YYDKDF (reference sequence). This CDR3 has 17 amino acids. In DNA, the CDR3 is TGTGCCACCAGCAGAGACCCGTCCGGGACTAGGCGGACTGAGCAGTTCTTC. Encoded protein: CATSRDPSGTRRTEQFF.

The chain recombines TRBV19 with TRBJ2-3, with 9 bases that match TRBD1. V lost 6 bases, J lost 7 bases, and 14 bases stayed unmatched. Germline CDR1 and CDR2: LNHDA and SQIVND (reference sequence). This CDR3 region has 16 residues. Here the CDR3 reads CASSDKGQGKRNTQYF. Here the CDR3 DNA reads TGTGCCAGTAGCGATAAGGGACAGGGCAAGCGAAATACGCAGTATTTT.

The chain is built from TRBV19 and TRBJ1-2; D is possibly TRBD1 (5 bases). CDR1 and CDR2 from the germline V gene are LNHDA and SQIVND (reference sequence). This CDR3 is 18 amino acids long. The V and J ends lost 3 bases and 6 bases respectively, with 26 bases between them. The CDR3 DNA reads TGTGCCAGTAGTATGATTCTGGGCAGGGAGGGATTTTCGAATGGCTACACCTTC. Protein: CASSMILGREGFSNGYTF. The full variable domain, rest sourced from reference TRBV19 and TRBJ1-2, is DGGITQSPKYLFRKEGQNVTLSCEQNLNHDAMYWYRQDPGQGLRLIYYSQIVNDFQKGDIAEGYSVSREKKESFPLTVTSAQKNPTAFYLCASSMILGREGFSNGYTFGSGTRLTVV.

The chain carries TRBV7-9 and TRBJ1-6; 7 bases match TRBD1. The CDR3 consists of 13 residues. Germline V CDR1 and CDR2: SEHNR, FQNEAQ (reference sequence). Trimming removed 5 bases from V and 9 bases from J; junction bases left unmatched: 4. The CDR3 DNA reads TGTGCCAGCAGCCCAGGGGGATTTTCACCCCTCCACTTT. It codes for CASSPGGFSPLHF.

The chain links TRBV6-2 or TRBV6-3 to TRBJ2-3; unclear D gene. CDR3 length equals 14 residues. Germline CDR1 is MNHEY and CDR2 is SVGEGT. With 0 bases removed from V and 5 bases from J, the gap between germline ends came to 9 bases. In nucleotides, the CDR3 is TGTGCCAGCAGTTACTCCCCTGCGGAAGATACGCAGTATTTT. Encoded protein: CASSYSPAEDTQYF.

The chain recombines TRBV30 with TRBJ2-1; TRBD2 matches 7 bases. V lost 4 bases to trimming and J lost 4 bases; unmatched junction nucleotides: 7. The length of the CDR3 is 14 residues. Per germline, CDR1 GTSNPN and CDR2 SVGIG (reference sequence). The CDR3 protein is CAWTGTNIYNEQFF. CDR3 bases: TGTGCCTGGACCGGGACTAACATTTACAATGAGCAGTTCTTC.

There are a few counts of this clone. The chain recombines TRBV20-1 with TRBJ2-1, with TRBD2 matching over 8 bases. The CDR3 loop spans 15 amino acids. The junction had 8 bases not matched to a gene; V was cut back by 3 bases and J by 4 bases. Germline V CDR1 and CDR2: DFQATT, SNEGSKA (reference sequence). This chain's CDR3 is CSASAAGAGYNEQFF. CDR3 coding DNA: TGCAGTGCTAGTGCAGCGGGAGCTGGGTACAATGAGCAGTTCTTC.

The genes are TRBV4-3 and TRBJ2-1; 8 positions agree with TRBD2. CDR1 LGHNA and CDR2 YSLEER come from the germline V gene. The CDR3 is 15 residues long. V shed 2 bases and J 5 bases; nucleotides not matched to a gene: 5. The CDR3 reads CASSQFSGNHNEQFF. The CDR3 DNA reads TGCGCCAGCAGCCAATTTAGCGGGAATCACAATGAGCAGTTCTTC.

The chain couples TRBV6-2 or TRBV6-3 to TRBJ2-5; 9 bases are a match to TRBD1. Unmatched junction bases numbered 8, after V lost 5 bases and J lost 4 bases. Germline-derived CDR1 and CDR2 are MNHEY and SVGEGT. The CDR3 has 15 amino acids. The CDR3 loop reads CASSQGQGRLETQYF. CDR3 bases: TGTGCCAGCAGTCAGGGACAGGGCCGTCTAGAGACCCAGTACTTC.

The chain couples TRBV4-3 to TRBJ2-3, with 11 bases that match TRBD2. Looked up from germline, CDR1 is LGHNA and CDR2 is YSLEER. J gave up 5 bases and V 3 bases, and 7 bases lay outside the gene matches. There are 16 residues in the CDR3. The CDR3 sequence: CASSHSGLAGGDTQYF. CDR3 DNA sequence: TGCGCCAGCAGCCACTCCGGACTAGCGGGCGGAGATACGCAGTATTTT.

This CDR3 reads CASNRGQAYKETQYF. The CDR3 coding sequence is TGTGCCAGCAACCGCGGGCAAGCCTACAAAGAGACCCAGTACTTC. The chain couples TRBV6-5 to TRBJ2-5; weak D call: TRBD2 (5 bases). This CDR3 is 15 amino acids long. The germline gives CDR1 MNHEY, CDR2 SVGAGI. Deletions cut 7 bases from V and 3 bases from J, with 18 bases between.

This chain uses TRBV25-1 with TRBJ1-2, with 7 nucleotides matching TRBD1. CDR3 length: 14 amino acids. The V gene's germline CDR1 is MGHDK and CDR2 SYGVNS. V shed 6 bases, J shed 5 bases, and the junction held 9 bases outside the gene matches. CDR3 coding DNA: TGTGCCAGCAGGGCCCAGGGGGATGGTTATGGCTACACCTTC. Its protein product is CASRAQGDGYGYTF.

At least ten counts were recorded for this clone. The sample carries other DNA sequences with the same CDR3. The chain recombines TRBV12-3 or TRBV12-4 with TRBJ1-5; D unresolved. Trimming cost V 3 bases and J 4 bases, with 7 bases left between them. The CDR3 loop spans 13 amino acids. CDR3 sequence reads: CASSFSDNQPQHF. The CDR3 DNA reads as TGTGCCAGCAGTTTTTCAGATAATCAGCCCCAGCATTTT.

The rearrangement links TRBV19 to TRBJ2-5; 7 bases match TRBD1. The length of the CDR3 is 15 residues. CDR1 LNHDA and CDR2 SQIVND come from the germline V gene (reference sequence). Trimming took 6 bases from V and 1 from J; bases not matched to a gene: 8. CDR3 nucleotides: TGTGCCAGTAGCCGGGACAGAATGCTCCAAGAGACCCAGTACTTC. It is translated as CASSRDRMLQETQYF.